The 16 T cell receptor beta chains in this list originate from one sample, sequenced in a study of T cell repertoires in cytomegalovirus infection. Via MiXCR, TCRdb re-called the reads, giving one row per CDR3 protein. The data contain around 260,000 distinct CDR3 sequences, about 25% of them seen just once; the ten biggest clones take up more than 11%. The source material was PBMCs. Source of these receptors: a human donor in good health (CMV status not recorded). Some clones in this sample may be carry-over from other donors' samples.

The rearrangement joins TRBV28 to TRBJ2-7; tentatively, D is TRBD1 or TRBD2 (5 bases each). The CDR3 sequence is 14 residues long. V lost 6 bases and J lost 1, with 13 bases in between. Germline loops: CDR1 MDHEN, CDR2 SYDVKM. Written as DNA, the CDR3 is TGTGCCAGCAGGTTTTGGGGGAAGTCCTACGAGCAGTACTTC. This encodes CASRFWGKSYEQYF.

The rearrangement joins TRBV10-3 to TRBJ2-1, with 10 bases that match TRBD1. Germline CDR1 and CDR2: ENHRY and SYGVKD. There are 15 residues in the CDR3. With V trimmed by 4 bases and J by 8 bases, 8 bases remained unmatched. The DNA for the CDR3 is TGTGCCATCAGTGGGAAACCGGGACAGGGGTATGAGCAGTTCTTC. This codes for CAISGKPGQGYEQFF.

In its sample, this clonotype was seen many times. The V gene is TRBV7-2, the J gene TRBJ2-7, with D unclear. V was trimmed by 5 bases and J by 3 bases, leaving 8 bases between them. The CDR3 has 12 residues. Germline CDR1 reads SGHTA; CDR2 reads FQGNSA. For the CDR3, the DNA is TGTGCCAGCAGCCCGCCGGGCTACGAGCAGTACTTC. Its protein is CASSPPGYEQYF.

This clonotype was counted a few times. The chain has TRBV11-2 and TRBJ2-7, with D tentatively TRBD1 (6 bases). Deletions cut 0 bases from V and 6 bases from J, with 15 bases between. Per germline, CDR1 SGHAT and CDR2 FQNNGV. The CDR3 totals 15 residues. CDR3 loop: CASSLEGASGLEQYF. The CDR3 region has the DNA TGTGCCAGCAGCTTAGAGGGGGCGTCTGGTCTCGAGCAGTACTTC.

This chain connects TRBV11-2 to TRBJ1-1; 8 nucleotides match TRBD1. J lost 11 bases, V lost 1 base, and 15 bases had no gene match. Germline V gene data show CDR1 as SGHAT and CDR2 as FQNNGV. This CDR3 has 16 amino acids. This chain's CDR3 is CASSLVPGQAMFGAFF. The CDR3 bases are TGTGCCAGCAGCTTAGTTCCGGGACAGGCGATGTTTGGTGCTTTCTTT.

The chain recombines TRBV29-1 with TRBJ1-4, with a possible D match to TRBD1 (6 bases). The germline V gene encodes CDR1 SQVTM and CDR2 ANQGSEA. This CDR3 has 13 amino acids. Trimming left V 4 bases short and J 5 bases short, with 11 bases between. This chain's CDR3 is CSVGTDRNEKLFF. CDR3 bases: TGCAGCGTTGGGACAGATCGAAATGAAAAACTGTTTTTT.

J is TRBJ1-1 and V is TRBV15; maybe TRBD1 (6 bases). V was clipped by 3 bases and J by 9 bases, with 20 bases between them. Germline lookup yields CDR1 LNHNV and CDR2 YYDKDF (reference sequence). The CDR3 totals 15 residues. Here the CDR3 reads CATSSTQQGRGKAFF. The CDR3 DNA follows: TGTGCCACCAGCAGTACCCAACAGGGTAGGGGGAAAGCTTTCTTT. The full variable domain, in which reference TRBV15 and TRBJ1-1 provide the parts outside the CDR3, is DAMVIQNPRYQVTQFGKPVTLSCSQTLNHNVMYWYQQKSSQAPKLLFHYYDKDFNNEADTPDNFQSRRPNTSFCFLDIRSPGLGDTAMYLCATSSTQQGRGKAFFGQGTRLTVV.

V is TRBV14 and J is TRBJ1-1, with D hard to call. Trimming took 4 bases from V and 4 from J, leaving 10 bases between them. The CDR3 spans 13 residues. Germline values: CDR1 SGHDN, CDR2 FVKESK. The chain's CDR3 is CASSPGRPTEAFF. DNA for the CDR3: TGTGCCAGCAGCCCCGGACGGCCCACTGAAGCTTTCTTT. The full variable domain, rest sourced from reference TRBV14 and TRBJ1-1, is EAGVTQFPSHSVIEKGQTVTLRCDPISGHDNLYWYRRVMGKEIKFLLHFVKESKQDESGMPNNRFLAERTGGTYSTLKVQPAELEDSGVYFCASSPGRPTEAFFGQGTRLTVV.

This clonotype was seen only a few times. The chain links TRBV29-1 to TRBJ1-1; 8 nucleotides line up with TRBD1. J lost 3 bases, V lost 4 bases, and 4 bases had no gene match. This CDR3 is 13 amino acids long. The germline CDR1 and CDR2 sequences are SQVTM and ANQGSEA. CDR3 protein: CSVADRVDTEAFF. The CDR3 region has the DNA TGCAGCGTTGCGGACAGGGTGGACACTGAAGCTTTCTTT.

The V gene is TRBV29-1, the J gene TRBJ2-7; D assignment may be TRBD1 or TRBD2 (5 bases each). The V and J ends lost 4 bases and 4 bases respectively, with 14 bases between them. Germline loops: CDR1 SQVTM, CDR2 ANQGSEA. The CDR3 covers 13 residues. The CDR3 loop is CSVASAGRYEQYF. The CDR3 DNA reads TGCAGCGTTGCCTCGGCAGGGAGATACGAGCAGTACTTC.

This clonotype was seen a single time. The chain uses TRBV19 and TRBJ2-7, with D possibly TRBD2 on 5 matching bases. The CDR3 extends over 14 amino acids. CDR1 LNHDA and CDR2 SQIVND come from the germline V gene (reference sequence). The V and J ends lost 6 bases and 4 bases respectively, with 16 bases between them. This chain's CDR3 is CASRKRGNLYEQYF. For the CDR3, the DNA is TGTGCCAGTAGAAAAAGAGGGAATTTGTACGAGCAGTACTTC.

The gene calls are TRBV10-3 and TRBJ2-3; 11 positions match TRBD2. J gave up 5 bases and V 2 bases, and 6 bases lay outside the gene matches. CDR1 is ENHRY, CDR2 SYGVKD, per germline. The length of the CDR3 is 16 residues. The CDR3 reads CAISELLAGVGDTQYF. The CDR3 DNA reads as TGTGCCATCAGTGAGCTACTAGCGGGGGTGGGAGATACGCAGTATTTT.

This chain uses TRBV9 with TRBJ2-1, with 10 bases aligning to TRBD2. Germline-derived CDR1 and CDR2 are SGDLS and YYNGEE. The CDR3 is made up of 17 amino acids. The ends lost 0 bases at V and 5 bases at J; junction bases unmatched: 8. The CDR3, as DNA: TGTGCCAGCAGCGTAGGTCTAGCGGGAGCGATGGACAATGAGCAGTTCTTC. This sequence encodes CASSVGLAGAMDNEQFF.

This clonotype was seen more than once but under ten times. The genes are TRBV6-5 and TRBJ1-5; the match to TRBD1 covers 9 bases. Looked up from germline, CDR1 is MNHEY and CDR2 is SVGAGI. With V trimmed by 5 bases and J by 0 bases, 14 bases remained unmatched. The CDR3 runs to 19 residues. CDR3 loop: CASSENRDRDLYSNQPQHF. The CDR3 DNA reads TGTGCCAGCAGTGAAAACCGGGACAGGGATCTTTATAGCAATCAGCCCCAGCATTTT.

This sequence joins TRBV7-3 and TRBJ2-1, with 9 bases identical to TRBD1. CDR1 is SGHTA and CDR2 is FQGTGA in the germline V gene. The ends lost 10 bases at V and 6 bases at J; junction bases unmatched: 10. This CDR3 region has 14 residues. The chain's CDR3 is CATARGQGRNEQFF. The CDR3 region has the DNA TGTGCCACCGCCCGGGGACAGGGCCGCAATGAGCAGTTCTTC.

This clonotype was seen repeatedly, ten times or more. The chain combines TRBV20-1 with TRBJ1-1; perhaps TRBD1 as D (5 bases). With 4 bases removed from V and 0 bases from J, the gap between germline ends came to 15 bases. The CDR3 length is 15 residues. Per germline, CDR1 DFQATT and CDR2 SNEGSKA (reference sequence). The CDR3: CSATGALPMNTEAFF. The CDR3 nucleotides read TGCAGTGCTACCGGGGCGTTGCCCATGAACACTGAAGCTTTCTTT.